The sequence of this T cell receptor (beta chain) was determined in a study of OX40 agonist ivuxolimab in advanced cancers. Background on the study: Approximately 40% of patients had received prior checkpoint inhibitor therapy.

Overall study results and limits: It was not determined which antigens were specifically recognized by the peripheral T cells that had undergone clonal expansion.

Sequencing was performed with immunoSEQ multiplex PCR; in TCRdb, only in-frame clones are kept and a portion is missing. This sample yields about 79,000 clones, of which 75% to 95% are seen a single time; about 6.6% belongs to the top ten. In regard to this clone: The target antigen is unknown.

Germline CDR1 and CDR2: MGHDK and SYGVNS. V lost 7 bases and J lost 9, with 12 bases in between. The CDR3 has 12 amino acids. This sequence joins TRBV25-1 and TRBJ2-2; D might be TRBD1 (6 bases). The sequence came from an adult with an advanced solid tumor such as melanoma, head and neck, liver or kidney cancer. The sequenced sample was CD4+ or CD8+ T cells sorted from blood, obtained in a trial of the OX40 agonist ivuxolimab. CDR3 DNA sequence: TGTGCCAGCAATGCAGGGGTTAGGGAGCTGTTTTTT. Translation gives CASNAGVRELFF.